What follows are 30 T cell receptor beta chains derived from one specimen sequenced in a study of T-cell memory formation after mild COVID-19. TCRdb itself ran the 5' RACE reads through MiXCR, one entry per CDR3 protein. The sample contains approximately 250,000 distinct CDR3 sequences, over 15% of which appear only once. Sample: PBMCs or a T cell subset sorted from them (not recorded which). The source is an adult woman who had mild COVID-19 (a few samples of this study predate the infection). Cell type and time point are not known.

The rearrangement links TRBV5-4 to TRBJ2-7; either TRBD1 or TRBD2 may fit D (5 bases each). The CDR3 loop spans 13 amino acids. Germline CDR1 reads SGHNT; CDR2 reads YYREEE (reference sequence). V lost 4 bases, J lost 7 bases, and 15 bases lay in between. CDR3 nucleotide sequence: TGTGCCAGCAGCCCGGGACCTTTTGGGGAGCAGTACTTC. Translated, it gives CASSPGPFGEQYF.

The chain links TRBV5-4 to TRBJ2-3; a weak D match, TRBD2 (6 bases). CDR3 length equals 14 residues. The ends were cut back, 4 bases at V and 2 bases at J, with 11 bases in the middle. CDR1 and CDR2 (germline): SGHNT, YYREEE (reference sequence). The CDR3 DNA reads as TGTGCCAGCAGCCAAGGGACTGACACAGATACGCAGTATTTT. Protein: CASSQGTDTDTQYF.

The chain carries TRBV19 and TRBJ1-1; no reliable D call. The germline V and J ends were trimmed by 10 bases and 1 base, with 16 bases remaining between them. CDR3 length: 14 amino acids. CDR1 LNHDA and CDR2 SQIVND come from the germline V gene (reference sequence). The CDR3 here is CATRFKRQNTEAFF. For the CDR3, the DNA is TGTGCCACCCGTTTTAAGCGGCAGAACACTGAAGCTTTCTTT.

This sequence joins TRBV9 and TRBJ2-1; 8 nucleotides match TRBD2. This CDR3 contains 15 residues. V was pared by 1 base and J by 7 bases, with 7 bases of the junction left unmatched. Germline lookup yields CDR1 SGDLS and CDR2 YYNGEE. The CDR3 sequence is CASSVSSGSRNEQFF. CDR3 in DNA: TGTGCCAGCAGCGTAAGCAGCGGGAGTCGGAATGAGCAGTTCTTC.

This clonotype was counted between two and nine times. The chain recombines TRBV7-9 with TRBJ1-1, with D unresolved. V was clipped by 1 base and J by 10 bases, with 13 bases between them. The CDR3 loop spans 13 amino acids. The germline gives CDR1 SEHNR, CDR2 FQNEAQ (reference sequence). The CDR3 DNA follows: TGTGCCAGCAGCTTAGTGAGGGCAATAGGAGCTTTCTTT. As protein: CASSLVRAIGAFF.

This clonotype was seen repeatedly, ten times or more. The chain is built from TRBV7-2 and TRBJ2-7; the match to TRBD2 covers 9 bases. Per germline, CDR1 SGHTA and CDR2 FQGNSA. J gave up 0 bases and V 5 bases, and 5 bases lay outside the gene matches. The CDR3 covers 15 residues. The CDR3, as DNA: TGTGCCAGCAGCCAGAGGACTAGCGCCTCCTACGAGCAGTACTTC. Its translation: CASSQRTSASYEQYF.

This clonotype was seen ten or more times. The CDR3 loop reads CASSLHEDTEAFF. For the CDR3, the DNA is TGTGCCAGCAGCTTGCACGAGGACACTGAAGCTTTCTTT. This chain uses TRBV7-3 with TRBJ1-1; D is ambiguous. V was trimmed by 3 bases and J by 3 bases, leaving 8 bases between them. Germline-derived CDR1 and CDR2 are SGHTA and FQGTGA. CDR3 length: 13 amino acids.

This clonotype was recorded many times. This chain uses TRBV15 with TRBJ2-2; no definite D call. The CDR3 is made up of 19 amino acids. V lost 1 base and J lost 8, with 26 bases in between. CDR1 is LNHNV, CDR2 YYDKDF, per germline (reference sequence). CDR3 bases: TGTGCCACCAGCAGAGGCACCGCCACCCGGGCCTTTCGAGCGGGGGAGCTGTTTTTT. Its protein is CATSRGTATRAFRAGELFF.

In this sample, this clonotype turned up a few times. The CDR3 does not close with the conserved phenylalanine or tryptophan, likely indicating a read error. The DNA is left out, because the CDR3 cannot be placed on it with certainty; the CDR3 is given as TCRdb lists it. This rearrangement joins TRBV5-1 to TRBJ2-3; the table gives TRBD2 as D, unverified against the DNA. The CDR3 spans 13 amino acids, including both terminal residues. Per the germline V gene, CDR1 is SGHRS and CDR2 is YFSETQ. The CDR3 is CASSPVGYAVPFL.

This clonotype was found a few times. CDR3 in amino acids: CASSHNGGQNTEAFF. In DNA, the CDR3 is TGCGCCAGCAGCCACAATGGGGGACAGAACACTGAAGCTTTCTTT. The J gene is TRBJ1-1, the V gene TRBV5-1; D is perhaps TRBD1 (6 bases). V was clipped by 4 bases and J by 1 base, with 14 bases between them. Germline CDR1 SGHRS, CDR2 YFSETQ. There are 15 residues in the CDR3.

The rearrangement joins TRBV29-1 to TRBJ2-3, with 8 positions matching TRBD1. The V and J ends lost 4 bases and 0 bases, in that order; junction bases with no gene match: 6. The CDR3 contains 15 residues. The germline CDR1 and CDR2 sequences are SQVTM and ANQGSEA. The CDR3 region has the DNA TGCAGCGTTGGACAGGGGTACCTTAGCACAGATACGCAGTATTTT. Residues: CSVGQGYLSTDTQYF.

This clonotype was seen only a few times. The rearrangement uses TRBV5-6 and TRBJ2-6; D is unclear. The CDR3 has 15 amino acids. Germline V CDR1 and CDR2: SGHDT, YYEEEE. V lost 2 bases to trimming and J lost 0 bases, with 6 bases between them. CDR3: CASSFAGSGANVLTF. DNA for the CDR3: TGTGCCAGCAGCTTTGCAGGCTCTGGGGCCAACGTCCTGACTTTC.

This clonotype was counted between two and nine times. The J gene is TRBJ2-7, the V gene TRBV6-1, with 7 bases matching TRBD1. Germline V lookup: CDR1 MNHNS, CDR2 SASEGT. This CDR3 region has 13 residues. Unmatched junction bases numbered 6, after V lost 7 bases and J lost 3 bases. The CDR3 here is CASNGAGGYEQYF. The DNA for the CDR3 is TGTGCCAGCAACGGGGCAGGGGGCTACGAGCAGTACTTC.

The chain combines TRBV29-1 with TRBJ2-2, with a weak D call TRBD1 (5 bases). With 4 bases removed from V and 4 bases from J, the gap between germline ends came to 10 bases. This CDR3 comprises 13 residues. From germline, CDR1 is SQVTM and CDR2 ANQGSEA. The CDR3 reads CSVVGQSTGELFF. DNA for the CDR3: TGCAGCGTTGTTGGACAAAGCACCGGGGAGCTGTTTTTT.

This clonotype was found a few times. The CDR3 loop reads CASSPNAGNTIYF. The DNA of the CDR3 is TGTGCCAGCAGCCCTAACGCTGGAAACACCATATATTTT. V usage is TRBV7-2 and J usage is TRBJ1-3; no definite D call. Germline V gene data show CDR1 as SGHTA and CDR2 as FQGNSA. V lost 5 bases and J lost 2, with 7 bases in between. The CDR3 consists of 13 residues.

The sample holds many counts of this clonotype. This chain connects TRBV12-3 or TRBV12-4 to TRBJ2-7; weak D call: TRBD2 (5 bases). Trimming pared 5 bases from V and 1 base from J, leaving 12 bases between. CDR3 length: 14 amino acids. This chain's CDR3 is CASSQRFLSYEQYF. The CDR3 nucleotides read TGTGCCAGCAGTCAGCGGTTCTTGTCCTACGAGCAGTACTTC.

This sequence joins TRBV6-2 or TRBV6-3 and TRBJ2-1; D perhaps matches TRBD2 (6 bases). Germline CDR1 and CDR2: MNHEY and SVGEGT. The CDR3 has 15 amino acids. The V gene lost 7 bases and the J gene lost 5 bases, with 18 bases spanning the gap. CDR3 DNA: TGTGCCAGCAACCGGGGCGGGGCCCACGACAATGAGCAGTTCTTC. It codes for CASNRGGAHDNEQFF.

The V and J genes are TRBV9 and TRBJ1-2, with D hard to call. V lost 3 bases to trimming and J lost 5 bases, with 8 bases between them. This CDR3 has 12 amino acids. Per the germline V gene, CDR1 is SGDLS and CDR2 is YYNGEE. CDR3 in DNA: TGTGCCAGCAGCGCCCCAACTTATGGCTACACCTTC. This translates into CASSAPTYGYTF.

The CDR3 reads CASSRRGPGDEQYF. The CDR3 nucleotides are TGCGCCAGCAGCCGCAGGGGGCCTGGAGACGAGCAGTACTTC. The V gene is TRBV5-1, the J gene TRBJ2-7; 8 bases agree with TRBD1. Germline assignment: CDR1 SGHRS and CDR2 YFSETQ. This CDR3 comprises 14 residues. Trimming cost V 4 bases and J 5 bases; bases outside gene matches: 8.

This clonotype showed up just a few times. This rearrangement joins TRBV6-6 to TRBJ2-7, with D possibly TRBD1 on 5 matching bases. The CDR3 spans 13 residues. Germline V gene lookup returns CDR1 MNHNY and CDR2 SVGAGI (reference sequence). V lost 5 bases and J 4 bases, leaving 12 bases between the germline ends. In DNA, the CDR3 is TGTGCCAGCAGTCCACGACAGTCTTACGAGCAGTACTTC. It codes for CASSPRQSYEQYF.

In its sample, this clonotype was seen a few times. The J gene is TRBJ2-6, the V gene TRBV5-1, with D tentatively TRBD1 or TRBD2 (5 bases each). The germline CDR1 and CDR2 sequences are SGHRS and YFSETQ. Trimming left V 3 bases short and J 0 bases short, with 25 bases between. This CDR3 has 21 amino acids. CDR3 amino acids: CASSSGVRDLSPFSGANVLTF. The CDR3 bases are TGCGCCAGCAGCTCAGGTGTCCGGGACCTTTCTCCCTTCTCTGGGGCCAACGTCCTGACTTTC.

This clonotype was seen a handful of times. The V and J genes are TRBV5-4 and TRBJ2-5; 7 nucleotides line up with TRBD2. The V segment lost 4 bases and the J segment 3 bases; nucleotides outside the gene matches: 12. Germline V gene data show CDR1 as SGHNT and CDR2 as YYREEE (reference sequence). This CDR3 spans 16 amino acids. CDR3 loop: CASSGRGRGGKETQYF. Written as DNA, the CDR3 is TGTGCCAGCAGCGGACGCGGGCGGGGAGGGAAAGAGACCCAGTACTTC.

This clonotype was detected a few times. CDR3 amino acids: CSATWTGSNQPQHF. Written as DNA, the CDR3 is TGCAGTGCTACCTGGACAGGGTCCAATCAGCCCCAGCATTTT. V is TRBV20-1 and J is TRBJ1-5, with 8 positions matching TRBD1. The CDR3 spans 14 residues. The ends lost 4 bases at V and 3 bases at J; junction bases unmatched: 5. Germline CDR1 and CDR2: DFQATT and SNEGSKA (reference sequence).

CDR3 loop: CATRPRESSGANVLTF. In DNA form, the CDR3 reads TGTGCCACCAGGCCCAGGGAGAGCTCTGGGGCCAACGTCCTGACTTTC. The chain employs TRBV24-1 and TRBJ2-6; D is possibly TRBD1 or TRBD2 (5 bases each). The CDR3 sequence is 16 residues long. From germline, CDR1 is KGHDR and CDR2 SFDVKD. V lost 7 bases and J 0 bases, leaving 12 bases between the germline ends.

This rearrangement joins TRBV2 to TRBJ2-7, with TRBD1 as a possible D gene (6 bases). The CDR3 is made up of 14 amino acids. Trimming removed 7 bases from V and 0 bases from J, with 13 bases in between. Germline V gives CDR1 SNHLY, CDR2 FYNNEI. DNA of the CDR3: TGTGCCAGCATTAGGACAGCGAGCTCCTACGAGCAGTACTTC. Translated: CASIRTASSYEQYF. The entire variable domain, with the rest obtained from reference TRBV2 and TRBJ2-7, is as follows: EPEVTQTPSHQVTQMGQEVILRCVPISNHLYFYWYRQILGQKVEFLVSFYNNEISEKSEIFDDQFSVERPDGSNFTLKIRSTKLEDSAMYFCASIRTASSYEQYFGPGTRLTVT.

This chain links TRBV24-1 with TRBJ2-3, with 14 positions matching TRBD2. Germline V lookup: CDR1 KGHDR, CDR2 SFDVKD. The CDR3 covers 16 residues. V shed 6 bases and J 7 bases; nucleotides not matched to a gene: 8. In DNA form, the CDR3 reads TGTGCCACCAGTTCCTGGACTAGCGGGGGGTCCAATACGCAGTATTTT. It yields the protein CATSSWTSGGSNTQYF.

The genes are TRBV7-9 and TRBJ2-1, with 7 bases fitting TRBD2. J lost 6 bases, V lost 3 bases, and 11 bases had no gene match. This CDR3 is 16 amino acids long. Germline lookup yields CDR1 SEHNR and CDR2 FQNEAQ (reference sequence). The CDR3 sequence: CASSFKPGERGNEQFF. The CDR3 nucleotides read TGTGCCAGCAGCTTTAAGCCGGGGGAGCGGGGCAATGAGCAGTTCTTC.

The V and J genes are TRBV4-1 and TRBJ1-5; TRBD1 matches at 8 bases. Germline V lookup: CDR1 MGHRA, CDR2 YSYEKL. The length of the CDR3 is 17 residues. Germline trimming cut 4 bases from V and 4 bases from J; bases unmatched to any gene: 12. CDR3 coding DNA: TGCGCCAGCAGCCGGGTAATACGGACAGGGCCGAATCAGCCCCAGCATTTT. This gives the protein CASSRVIRTGPNQPQHF.

This clonotype was seen a handful of times. V and J are TRBV10-3 and TRBJ2-1; 8 bases fit TRBD2. CDR3 length: 14 amino acids. The trim removed 6 bases at V and 9 bases at J, leaving 10 bases unmatched. Germline loops: CDR1 ENHRY, CDR2 SYGVKD. CDR3 loop: CAIRVSGTRGEQFF. The CDR3 DNA is TGTGCCATCAGAGTATCCGGGACTAGAGGTGAGCAGTTCTTC.

V usage is TRBV5-1 and J usage is TRBJ2-5, with D maybe TRBD1 (6 bases). The CDR3 length is 15 residues. Per the germline V gene, CDR1 is SGHRS and CDR2 is YFSETQ. V lost 1 base and J lost 4, with 14 bases in between. The CDR3 region has the DNA TGCGCCAGCAGCTTGCCCACAGGGTCGGGAGAGACCCAGTACTTC. Residues: CASSLPTGSGETQYF.